The present T cell receptor beta chain was sequenced within a study of molecular identifiers for immune sequencing clone quantification. On the study more broadly: Sequencing covered four of five parts into which replicate RNA from approximately 20,000 or 100,000 naive CD8 cells was split.

Germline V CDR1 and CDR2: SGHTA, FQGNSA. V lost 4 bases and J lost 2, with 15 bases in between. There are 16 residues in the CDR3. Naive CD8 T cells were sorted, and the gate applied was CD8+CD4-CCR7+CD45RA+. TCRdb processed the PCR reads anew with MiXCR; each CDR3 protein has one entry. The sample lists hundreds of thousands of distinct CDR3 sequences, over 25% seen once, with 0.78% in the top ten. Material for sequencing was naive CD8+ T cells from blood, with Jurkat cell RNA spiked in. Indicated subset: FACS-sorted CD8+CD4-CCR7+CD45RA+ naive T cells. The chain links TRBV7-2 to TRBJ1-3, with D maybe TRBD1 (6 bases). This sequence was found in a human donor in good health. Some libraries in this study had Jurkat cell RNA spiked in. The CDR3 sequence: CASSYYREGAGNTIYF. The CDR3, as DNA: TGTGCCAGCAGCTACTACAGGGAAGGCGCTGGAAACACCATATATTTT.